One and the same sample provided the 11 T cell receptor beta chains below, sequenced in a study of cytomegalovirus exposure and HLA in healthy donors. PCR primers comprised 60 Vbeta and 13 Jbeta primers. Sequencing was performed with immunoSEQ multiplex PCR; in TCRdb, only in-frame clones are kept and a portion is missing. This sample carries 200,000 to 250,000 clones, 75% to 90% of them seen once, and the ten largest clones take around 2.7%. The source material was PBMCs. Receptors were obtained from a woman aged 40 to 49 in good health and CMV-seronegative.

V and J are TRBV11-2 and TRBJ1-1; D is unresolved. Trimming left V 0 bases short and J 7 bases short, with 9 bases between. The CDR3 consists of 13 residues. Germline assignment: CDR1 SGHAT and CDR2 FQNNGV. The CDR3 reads CASSLDLGFEAFF. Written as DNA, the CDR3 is TGTGCCAGCAGCTTAGATCTCGGGTTTGAAGCTTTCTTT. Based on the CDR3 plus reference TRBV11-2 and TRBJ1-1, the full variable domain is EAGVAQSPRYKIIEKRQSVAFWCNPISGHATLYWYQQILGQGPKLLIQFQNNGVVDDSQLPKDRFSAERLKGVDSTLKIQPAKLEDSAVYLCASSLDLGFEAFFGQGTRLTVV.

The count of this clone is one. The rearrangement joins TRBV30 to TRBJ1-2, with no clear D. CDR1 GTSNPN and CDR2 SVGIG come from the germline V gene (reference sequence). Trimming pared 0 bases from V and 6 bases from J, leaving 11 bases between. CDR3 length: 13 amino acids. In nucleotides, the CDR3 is TGTGCCTGGAGTGTTGGTGGAGTCGATGGCTACACCTTC. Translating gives CAWSVGGVDGYTF.

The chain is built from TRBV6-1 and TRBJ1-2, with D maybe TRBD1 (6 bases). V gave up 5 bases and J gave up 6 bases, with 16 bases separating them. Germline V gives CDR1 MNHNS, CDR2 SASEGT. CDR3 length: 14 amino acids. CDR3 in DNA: TGTGCCAGCAGTCGGAGGGGGGGCGCGGATGGCTACACCTTC. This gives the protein CASSRRGGADGYTF.

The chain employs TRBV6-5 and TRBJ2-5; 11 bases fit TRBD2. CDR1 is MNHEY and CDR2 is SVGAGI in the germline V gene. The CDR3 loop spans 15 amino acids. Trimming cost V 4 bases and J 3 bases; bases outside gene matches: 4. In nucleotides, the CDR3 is TGTGCCAGCAGTTCTGGACTAGCGGGTAAAGAGACCCAGTACTTC. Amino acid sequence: CASSSGLAGKETQYF.

CDR3 region: CASTKEGGEAFF. DNA for the CDR3: TGTGCCAGTACTAAGGAGGGAGGCGAAGCTTTCTTT. The V call is TRBV19, the J call TRBJ1-1; D is ambiguous. Germline CDR1 reads LNHDA; CDR2 reads SQIVND (reference sequence). The germline V and J ends were trimmed by 7 bases and 8 bases, with 14 bases remaining between them. CDR3 length: 12 amino acids.

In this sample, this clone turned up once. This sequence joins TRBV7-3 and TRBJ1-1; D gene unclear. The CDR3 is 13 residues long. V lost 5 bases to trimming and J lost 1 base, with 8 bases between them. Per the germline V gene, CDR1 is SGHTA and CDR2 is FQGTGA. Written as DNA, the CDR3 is TGTGCCAGCAGCGAGATTGCGAACACTGAAGCTTTCTTT. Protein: CASSEIANTEAFF.

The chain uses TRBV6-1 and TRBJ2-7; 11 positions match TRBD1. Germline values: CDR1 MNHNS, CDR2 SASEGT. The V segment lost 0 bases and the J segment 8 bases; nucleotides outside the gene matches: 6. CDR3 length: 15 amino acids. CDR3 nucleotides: TGTGCCAGCAGTGAAGCCGGGACAGGGGGTGTTAAGCAGTACTTC. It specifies CASSEAGTGGVKQYF.

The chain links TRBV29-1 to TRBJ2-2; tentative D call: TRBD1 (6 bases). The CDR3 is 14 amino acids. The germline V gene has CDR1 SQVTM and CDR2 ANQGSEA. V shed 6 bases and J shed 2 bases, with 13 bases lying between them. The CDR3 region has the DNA TGCAGCGTGGCAGACAGGCTTAACACCGGGGAGCTGTTTTTT. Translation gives CSVADRLNTGELFF.

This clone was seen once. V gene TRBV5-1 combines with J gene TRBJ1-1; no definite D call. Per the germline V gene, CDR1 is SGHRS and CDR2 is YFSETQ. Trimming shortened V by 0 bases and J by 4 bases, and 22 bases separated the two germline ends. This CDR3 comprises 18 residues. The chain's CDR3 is CASSLAGTPGMVRTEAFF. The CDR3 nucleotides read TGCGCCAGCAGCTTGGCGGGAACACCCGGGATGGTTCGCACTGAAGCTTTCTTT.

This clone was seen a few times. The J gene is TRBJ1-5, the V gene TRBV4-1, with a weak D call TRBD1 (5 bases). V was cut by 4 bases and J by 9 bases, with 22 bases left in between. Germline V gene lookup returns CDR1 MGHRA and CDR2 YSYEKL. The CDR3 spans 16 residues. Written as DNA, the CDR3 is TGCGCCAGCAGCCCCGGGGGTTCCGGGGGAGGAGGGCCCCAGCATTTT. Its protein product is CASSPGGSGGGGPQHF.

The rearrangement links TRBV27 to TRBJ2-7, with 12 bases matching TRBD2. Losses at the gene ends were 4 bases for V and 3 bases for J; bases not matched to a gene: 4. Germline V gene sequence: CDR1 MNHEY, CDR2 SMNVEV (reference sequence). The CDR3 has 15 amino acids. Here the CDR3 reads CASSSPTSGSYEQYF. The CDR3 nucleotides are TGTGCCAGCAGTTCCCCGACTAGCGGGAGCTACGAGCAGTACTTC.